This TCR beta chain appears in the sequencing data of a study of cytomegalovirus exposure and HLA in healthy donors. Whole-study context: Caucasian-associated ancestry cluster membership applied to 75% to 85% of around 400 genotyped donors.

After removal of 0 bases from V and 4 bases from J, the junction contained 9 bases not matched to a gene. There are 17 residues in the CDR3. Per germline, CDR1 SGHRS and CDR2 YFSETQ. With regard to this clone: Its target is unknown.

A multiplex PCR was run with 60 Vbeta primers and 13 Jbeta primers. Using immunoSEQ multiplex PCR, the repertoire was profiled, and TCRdb retains in-frame clones only, with some absent. The table includes around 120,000 clones, 60% to 85% detected once. General study points: A later analysis found most CMV-associated TCR beta chains apparently HLA-restricted.

The sequence was collected from a man between 50 and 59 years old in good health and CMV-seropositive. Specimen: PBMCs. The V and J genes are TRBV5-1 and TRBJ2-2, with TRBD1 matching 7 bases. This CDR3 is CASSLAGDRVSTGELFF. The CDR3 DNA sequence: TGCGCCAGCAGCTTGGCCGGCGACAGGGTGAGCACCGGGGAGCTGTTTTTT.